One sample yielded the 30 T cell receptor beta chains listed below, sequenced in a study of shared clonotypes between healthy human individuals. Assay used: immunoSEQ multiplex PCR; TCRdb lists only in-frame clones, some missing. This sample has 600,000 to 800,000 clones; approximately 77% occur once, and the top ten carry approximately 1.8%. Sequencing input: memory CD4+ T cells sorted from blood. The subset denotes: CD45RA-negative fraction. The receptors originated from a woman aged 25-40 years in good health.

This chain connects TRBV6-5 to TRBJ2-7; D is perhaps TRBD1 or TRBD2 (5 bases each). Germline CDR1 MNHEY, CDR2 SVGAGI. The CDR3 is 16 amino acids. Trimming pared 0 bases from V and 4 bases from J, leaving 16 bases between. CDR3 loop: CASSYSTASGRYEQYF. The DNA for the CDR3 is TGTGCCAGCAGTTACTCGACCGCGTCGGGGCGGTACGAGCAGTACTTC.

This clone was detected a few times. The V call is TRBV18, the J call TRBJ2-3; 7 bases are a match to TRBD2. CDR1 is KGHSH, CDR2 LQKENI, per germline. Trimming removed 6 bases from V and 3 bases from J; junction bases left unmatched: 15. This CDR3 contains 17 residues. The CDR3 sequence: CASSSRSAGDGTDTQYF. The CDR3 DNA reads TGTGCCAGCTCGTCGCGGTCCGCGGGAGATGGGACAGATACGCAGTATTTT.

This clone was detected only once. The same CDR3 arises from other DNA sequences in this sample as well. The rearrangement uses TRBV29-1 and TRBJ2-1; D gene uncertain. The ends were cut back, 4 bases at V and 4 bases at J, with 5 bases in the middle. The CDR3 is 11 residues long. Germline assignment: CDR1 SQVTM and CDR2 ANQGSEA. CDR3 in amino acids: CSVGQYNEQFF. The CDR3 region has the DNA TGCAGCGTTGGCCAATACAATGAGCAGTTCTTC.

A few counts support this clone. The J gene is TRBJ2-2, the V gene TRBV5-1, with D unresolved. CDR1 and CDR2 (germline): SGHRS, YFSETQ. The V end lost 0 bases, the J end lost 4 bases, and 7 bases lay between the germline ends. This CDR3 region has 14 residues. The CDR3 spells CASSLGWSTGELFF. The CDR3 bases are TGCGCCAGCAGCTTGGGGTGGAGCACCGGGGAGCTGTTTTTT.

J is TRBJ2-7 and V is TRBV7-2, with TRBD2 matching 10 bases. Germline-derived CDR1 and CDR2 are SGHTA and FQGNSA. The junction had 5 bases not matched to a gene; V was cut back by 3 bases and J by 3 bases. The CDR3 totals 15 residues. The CDR3 DNA follows: TGTGCCAGCAGCTTGGGTGGGACTAGCGTCTACGAGCAGTACTTC. It is translated as CASSLGGTSVYEQYF. The variable domain in full, with the rest retrieved from reference TRBV7-2 and TRBJ2-7, is GAGVSQSPSNKVTEKGKDVELRCDPISGHTALYWYRQSLGQGLEFLIYFQGNSAPDKSGLPSDRFSAERTGGSVSTLTIQRTQQEDSAVYLCASSLGGTSVYEQYFGPGTRLTVT.

The sample holds a few counts of this clone. V usage is TRBV9 and J usage is TRBJ1-6, with D possibly being TRBD1 (5 bases). V dropped 2 bases and J dropped 11 bases, with 11 bases sitting between them. Germline CDR1 and CDR2: SGDLS and YYNGEE. The CDR3 totals 13 residues. The CDR3 loop is CASSVSQGPPLHF. The CDR3 nucleotides read TGTGCCAGCAGCGTCTCGCAGGGTCCACCCCTCCACTTT.

This clone was picked up a small number of times. V usage is TRBV7-2 and J usage is TRBJ2-1; D is ambiguous. The CDR3 consists of 13 residues. The germline V gene has CDR1 SGHTA and CDR2 FQGNSA. V gave up 2 bases and J gave up 10 bases, with 12 bases separating them. Written as DNA, the CDR3 is TGTGCCAGCAGCTTACTACTTCTGGGGGAGCAGTTCTTC. It is translated as CASSLLLLGEQFF.

This chain links TRBV27 with TRBJ2-3; 9 positions match TRBD2. Germline lookup yields CDR1 MNHEY and CDR2 SMNVEV (reference sequence). The CDR3 runs 15 residues. V trimming: 2 bases; J trimming: 6 bases; junction bases outside the gene matches: 6. The CDR3 coding sequence is TGTGCCAGCAGTTTACGGGCGGGAGGGCCGGATACGCAGTATTTT. It is translated as CASSLRAGGPDTQYF.

V gene TRBV2 combines with J gene TRBJ1-2; TRBD1 might be the D (6 bases). The V end was cut by 4 bases, the J end by 0 bases, with 15 bases between. Per germline, CDR1 SNHLY and CDR2 FYNNEI. This CDR3 has 16 residues. The CDR3 DNA is TGTGCCAGCAGTGCGGGACACAGGAATTCTAACTATGGCTACACCTTC. As protein: CASSAGHRNSNYGYTF.

V and J are TRBV27 and TRBJ1-1; possible D gene TRBD1, 5 bases. Germline V CDR1 and CDR2: MNHEY, SMNVEV (reference sequence). V lost 6 bases, J lost 7 bases, and 12 bases lay in between. The CDR3 runs to 12 residues. The CDR3 sequence is CASSYRGGEAFF. The CDR3 DNA follows: TGTGCCAGCAGCTACCGGGGGGGTGAAGCTTTCTTT.

The V call is TRBV2, the J call TRBJ1-1, with TRBD1 matching 10 bases. Germline CDR1 reads SNHLY; CDR2 reads FYNNEI. The J segment lost 1 base and the V segment lost 2 bases, leaving 4 bases of the junction unmatched. This CDR3 spans 16 amino acids. The CDR3 DNA follows: TGTGCCAGCAGTGAACGGGACAGGGGACCGAACACTGAAGCTTTCTTT. Residues: CASSERDRGPNTEAFF.

V is TRBV18 and J is TRBJ2-7, with D possibly TRBD1 on 6 matching bases. The CDR3 loop spans 14 amino acids. Germline V gives CDR1 KGHSH, CDR2 LQKENI. Trimming removed 4 bases at V and 6 bases at J, with 16 bases between. CDR3 region: CASSQAGTLAEQYF. The DNA for the CDR3 is TGTGCCAGCTCACAAGCCGGGACACTCGCCGAGCAGTACTTC.

This clone was seen once. The DNA for the CDR3 is TGTGCCAGCTCACTGGGGCAGGGAGTCGGTTCAGATACGCAGTATTTT. Amino acid sequence: CASSLGQGVGSDTQYF. The chain uses TRBV18 and TRBJ2-3; the D gene could be TRBD1 or TRBD2 (5 bases each). Germline CDR1 is KGHSH and CDR2 is LQKENI. The CDR3 contains 16 residues. The ends were cut back, 4 bases at V and 4 bases at J, with 18 bases in the middle.

The chain employs TRBV11-2 and TRBJ1-2; 10 nucleotides line up with TRBD1. The CDR3 contains 14 residues. Germline assignment: CDR1 SGHAT and CDR2 FQNNGV. The ends lost 7 bases at V and 4 bases at J; junction bases unmatched: 6. CDR3: CASTPDRGFYGYTF. DNA for the CDR3: TGTGCCAGCACCCCGGACAGGGGGTTCTATGGCTACACCTTC.

This clone was found a few times. V and J are TRBV5-4 and TRBJ2-1; 8 nucleotides match TRBD2. The germline V gene has CDR1 SGHNT and CDR2 YYREEE (reference sequence). V lost 4 bases to trimming and J lost 2 bases; unmatched junction nucleotides: 8. This CDR3 region has 16 residues. CDR3 DNA: TGTGCCAGCAGCGGTCCCGGGACTAGGGCCTACAATGAGCAGTTCTTC. This codes for CASSGPGTRAYNEQFF.

As to this clone: The sample carries other DNA sequences with the same CDR3. The gene calls are TRBV30 and TRBJ2-3; no definite D call. In germline, CDR1 is GTSNPN, CDR2 SVGIG (reference sequence). The V end lost 2 bases, the J end lost 4 bases, and 4 bases lay between the germline ends. The CDR3 consists of 11 residues. CDR3 in DNA: TGTGCCTGGAGTCGGGCAGATACGCAGTATTTT. Amino acids: CAWSRADTQYF.

This clone appeared many times. The chain has TRBV28 and TRBJ2-1, with 9 bases fitting TRBD2. The germline CDR1 and CDR2 sequences are MDHEN and SYDVKM. The CDR3 has 17 amino acids. Trimming took 3 bases from V and 8 from J; bases not matched to a gene: 14. The CDR3 is CASSFPRGRREGDEQFF. The CDR3 coding sequence is TGTGCCAGCAGTTTCCCCCGCGGGAGGCGGGAGGGGGATGAGCAGTTCTTC.

V gene TRBV29-1 combines with J gene TRBJ1-4; D gene ambiguous. V lost 7 bases and J lost 8, with 17 bases in between. The CDR3 covers 13 residues. Per the germline V gene, CDR1 is SQVTM and CDR2 is ANQGSEA. The chain's CDR3 is CSGLPGSGEKLFF. CDR3 coding DNA: TGCAGCGGGCTTCCGGGGAGCGGGGAAAAACTGTTTTTT.

V is TRBV27 and J is TRBJ2-7, with 13 nucleotides matching TRBD2. V lost 5 bases, J lost 7 bases, and 11 bases stayed unmatched. Germline-derived CDR1 and CDR2 are MNHEY and SMNVEV (reference sequence). This CDR3 is built from 16 residues. DNA for the CDR3: TGTGCCAGCAGTACGTTACTAGCGGGAGGGCCGGGAGAGCAGTACTTC. The encoded protein is CASSTLLAGGPGEQYF.

The chain combines TRBV29-1 with TRBJ2-1; D call uncertain. Germline V gene data show CDR1 as SQVTM and CDR2 as ANQGSEA. The ends were cut back, 5 bases at V and 2 bases at J, with 4 bases in the middle. CDR3 length: 11 amino acids. The CDR3 coding sequence is TGCAGCGTTAGACCCTACAATGAGCAGTTCTTC. Residues: CSVRPYNEQFF.

The J gene is TRBJ1-1, the V gene TRBV2, with 8 nucleotides matching TRBD1. This CDR3 region has 14 residues. The V gene's germline CDR1 is SNHLY and CDR2 FYNNEI. The V gene end was trimmed by 8 bases and the J gene end by 7 bases; junction bases not matched to a gene: 12. The CDR3 DNA sequence: TGTGCCAGCGAACAAAACAGGGGGGTAGGTGAAGCTTTCTTT. This gives the protein CASEQNRGVGEAFF.

The chain employs TRBV2 and TRBJ2-1, with D possibly TRBD2 on 6 matching bases. CDR1 and CDR2 from the germline V gene are SNHLY and FYNNEI. Trimming cost V 6 bases and J 12 bases, with 9 bases left between them. The CDR3 consists of 10 residues. The CDR3 coding sequence is TGTGCCAGCAGGGGAGGACCGCAGTTCTTC. Its translation: CASRGGPQFF.

In its sample, this clone was seen a few times. The chain is built from TRBV11-2 and TRBJ1-1, with D perhaps TRBD1 (5 bases). The V gene lost 1 base and the J gene lost 2 bases, with 8 bases spanning the gap. This CDR3 spans 14 amino acids. CDR1 and CDR2 (germline): SGHAT, FQNNGV. The CDR3: CASSLGTFNTEAFF. The CDR3 bases are TGTGCCAGCAGCTTAGGGACATTTAACACTGAAGCTTTCTTT.

This chain links TRBV5-6 with TRBJ2-3; tentative D call: TRBD1 (6 bases). The length of the CDR3 is 15 residues. V lost 0 bases to trimming and J lost 6 bases, with 14 bases between them. Germline CDR1 is SGHDT and CDR2 is YYEEEE. The CDR3: CASSLVRGLVDTQYF. The CDR3 region has the DNA TGTGCCAGCAGCTTGGTCAGGGGATTGGTCGATACGCAGTATTTT.

The V and J genes are TRBV7-9 and TRBJ1-5, with no clear D. Trimming cost V 5 bases and J 1 base, with 9 bases left between them. The CDR3 length is 14 residues. Germline assignment: CDR1 SEHNR and CDR2 FQNEAQ (reference sequence). The CDR3 protein is CASSPSLSNQPQHF. DNA for the CDR3: TGTGCCAGCAGCCCATCGTTAAGCAATCAGCCCCAGCATTTT.

CDR3 sequence reads: CATSRVTLDVYNEQFF. DNA of the CDR3: TGTGCCACCAGCAGAGTTACACTCGACGTCTACAATGAGCAGTTCTTC. This rearrangement joins TRBV15 to TRBJ2-1; D is unclear. CDR1 and CDR2 (germline): LNHNV, YYDKDF (reference sequence). The CDR3 totals 16 residues. V dropped 1 base and J dropped 3 bases, with 13 bases sitting between them.

This chain joins TRBV4-1 and TRBJ1-2, with a weak D call TRBD1 (5 bases). Trimming shortened V by 3 bases and J by 0 bases, and 17 bases separated the two germline ends. This CDR3 has 17 amino acids. Per the germline V gene, CDR1 is MGHRA and CDR2 is YSYEKL. The CDR3 DNA is TGCGCCAGCAGCCAGGCGACTGACCAGGGAGCTAACTATGGCTACACCTTC. Translating it yields CASSQATDQGANYGYTF.

The chain joins TRBV11-2 to TRBJ2-7; TRBD2 agrees at 9 bases. Germline loops: CDR1 SGHAT, CDR2 FQNNGV. Trimming cost V 8 bases and J 0 bases; bases outside gene matches: 8. This CDR3 has 15 residues. The CDR3 coding sequence is TGTGCCAGCGTCCATAGCGGGAGAAGCTCCTACGAGCAGTACTTC. The encoded protein is CASVHSGRSSYEQYF.

This clone has more than one count but fewer than ten. V usage is TRBV7-2 and J usage is TRBJ1-2, with unresolved D. The germline gives CDR1 SGHTA, CDR2 FQGNSA. The CDR3 has 15 residues. Trimming pared 3 bases from V and 1 base from J, leaving 12 bases between. The CDR3 DNA reads as TGTGCCAGCAGCTTCACGGTAGCCAATAACTATGGCTACACCTTC. Its translation: CASSFTVANNYGYTF.

The gene calls are TRBV28 and TRBJ1-5; TRBD1 is a possible D gene (5 bases). This CDR3 region has 14 residues. Per the germline V gene, CDR1 is MDHEN and CDR2 is SYDVKM. Trimming took off 4 bases at V and 8 bases at J, with 15 bases between the two ends. CDR3 coding DNA: TGTGCCAGCAGTTCCCCCCCGGGGGTCGAGCCCCAGCATTTT. This translates into CASSSPPGVEPQHF.